This T cell receptor (beta chain) emerged from a study of blood T cell repertoires in COVID-19. Study-wide context: The cDNA or gDNA used as material had been derived from T cells, B-cell-depleted T cells, or PBMCs.

Profiled with immunoSEQ multiplex PCR; TCRdb holds only in-frame clones, not every one. Among under 150,000 clones listed, 65% to 80% were seen once. Only one count was recorded for this clone. This TCR derives from a man between 60 and 75 years old with acute or convalescent COVID-19. Sequences were obtained from peripheral blood.

This CDR3 is CATSRQGGDYQPQHF. The CDR3 bases are TGTGCCACCAGCAGACAGGGAGGGGACTATCAGCCCCAGCATTTT. This chain joins TRBV15 and TRBJ1-5, with D maybe TRBD1 (5 bases). Trimming shortened V by 2 bases and J by 5 bases, and 13 bases separated the two germline ends. Per the germline V gene, CDR1 is LNHNV and CDR2 is YYDKDF (reference sequence). CDR3 length equals 15 residues.